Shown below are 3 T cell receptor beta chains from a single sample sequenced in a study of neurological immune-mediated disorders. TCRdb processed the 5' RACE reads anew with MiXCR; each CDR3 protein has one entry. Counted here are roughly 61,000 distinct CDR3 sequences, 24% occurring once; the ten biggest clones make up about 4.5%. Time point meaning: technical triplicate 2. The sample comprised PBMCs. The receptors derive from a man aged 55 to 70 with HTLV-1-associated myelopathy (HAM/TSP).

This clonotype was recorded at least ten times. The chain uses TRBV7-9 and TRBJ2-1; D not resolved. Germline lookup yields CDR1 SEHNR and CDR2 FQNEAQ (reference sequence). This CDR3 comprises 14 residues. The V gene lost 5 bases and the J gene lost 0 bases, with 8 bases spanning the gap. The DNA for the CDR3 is TGTGCCAGCAGCCGCTCAATCTCCTACAATGAGCAGTTCTTC. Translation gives CASSRSISYNEQFF.

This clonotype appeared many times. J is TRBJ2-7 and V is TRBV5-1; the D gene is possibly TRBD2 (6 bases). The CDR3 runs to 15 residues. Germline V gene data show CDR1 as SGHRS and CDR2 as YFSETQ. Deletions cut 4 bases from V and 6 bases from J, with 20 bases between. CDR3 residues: CASSVGGPDLGEQYF. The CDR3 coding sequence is TGCGCCAGCAGCGTAGGAGGGCCTGATCTTGGCGAGCAGTACTTC.

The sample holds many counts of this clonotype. CDR3: CASSTGTGSYEQYF. CDR3 sequence (DNA): TGCGCCAGCAGCACCGGGACAGGCTCCTACGAGCAGTACTTC. This chain connects TRBV5-1 to TRBJ2-7, with 8 bases identical to TRBD1. Germline CDR1 reads SGHRS; CDR2 reads YFSETQ. CDR3 length equals 14 residues. V was pared by 4 bases and J by 0 bases, with 3 bases of the junction left unmatched.